This T cell receptor beta chain was recovered during a study of response to subunit inactivated influenza vaccine. Study-wide points: The study's authors posited that every seasonal influenza vaccination enlists few new T cells.

V was pared by 6 bases and J by 3 bases, with 15 bases between. The CDR3 runs to 15 residues. TCRdb redid the calling of the RT-PCR reads with MiXCR, one entry per CDR3 protein. The sample contains more than 400,000 distinct CDR3 sequences, approximately 11% of which appear only once. At least ten counts were recorded for this clonotype. Its antigen is as yet unknown. This chain connects TRBV12-3 or TRBV12-4 to TRBJ2-1; weak D call: TRBD1 (7 bases). Sequencing was performed on PBMCs from blood, taken 45 days after vaccination. The origin of this receptor is a man aged 50 or older who received an inactivated influenza vaccine. CDR3 in amino acids: CASRLQGTDYNEQFF. The DNA of the CDR3 is TGTGCCAGCAGGTTACAGGGGACTGACTACAATGAGCAGTTCTTC.